Following are 11 T cell receptor beta chains from one sample sequenced in a study of T cell responses to AZD1222 COVID-19 vaccine. The assay was immunoSEQ multiplex PCR, and TCRdb's table has in-frame clones only and misses some. The profile shows 100,000 to 150,000 clones, over 85% of them singletons. The starting material was peripheral blood, obtained 28 days after the second AZD1222 dose. These receptor sequences come from an adult who received the AZD1222 COVID-19 vaccine.

The V gene is TRBV13, the J gene TRBJ2-1; 13 bases are a match to TRBD2. This CDR3 has 17 amino acids. Germline CDR1 reads PRHDT; CDR2 reads FYEKMQ (reference sequence). V was pared by 5 bases and J by 8 bases, with 12 bases of the junction left unmatched. CDR3 sequence reads: CASSPYGPLAGGHEQFF. The CDR3 nucleotides read TGTGCCAGCAGCCCCTATGGGCCACTAGCGGGAGGGCATGAGCAGTTCTTC.

The CDR3 region is CASRITSGNADTQYF. As DNA, the CDR3 is TGTGCCAGCAGGATTACTAGCGGGAACGCAGATACGCAGTATTTT. The J gene is TRBJ2-3, the V gene TRBV7-3; TRBD2 matches at 10 bases. The CDR3 covers 15 residues. Germline CDR1 and CDR2: SGHTA and FQGTGA. V lost 6 bases and J lost 4; bases outside the gene matches: 7. The full variable domain, rest sourced from reference TRBV7-3 and TRBJ2-3, is GAGVSQTPSNKVTEKGKYVELRCDPISGHTALYWYRQSLGQGPEFLIYFQGTGAADDSGLPNDRFFAVRPEGSVSTLKIQRTERGDSAVYLCASRITSGNADTQYFGPGTRLTVL.

This chain joins TRBV30 and TRBJ2-7, with 9 bases that match TRBD1. V shed 1 base, J shed 1 base, and the junction held 2 bases outside the gene matches. CDR3 length: 14 amino acids. The V gene's germline CDR1 is GTSNPN and CDR2 SVGIG (reference sequence). The CDR3 is CAWSGGTGSYEQYF. The CDR3, as DNA: TGTGCCTGGAGTGGGGGGACAGGGTCCTACGAGCAGTACTTC.

The rearrangement links TRBV4-1 to TRBJ1-5; no definite D call. The V end was cut by 0 bases, the J end by 0 bases, with 12 bases between. This CDR3 has 17 amino acids. The germline V gene encodes CDR1 MGHRA and CDR2 YSYEKL. This CDR3 reads CASSQEVVSVSNQPQHF. CDR3 bases: TGCGCCAGCAGCCAAGAGGTAGTCAGTGTTAGCAATCAGCCCCAGCATTTT.

The chain combines TRBV28 with TRBJ1-5, with 7 bases matching TRBD1. V shed 4 bases, J shed 2 bases, and the junction held 8 bases outside the gene matches. The CDR3 covers 16 residues. Germline V gene sequence: CDR1 MDHEN, CDR2 SYDVKM. The chain's CDR3 is CASSSPEGAGNQPQHF. DNA of the CDR3: TGTGCCAGCAGTTCCCCCGAGGGGGCGGGCAATCAGCCCCAGCATTTT.

This clone is a singleton in its sample. The chain couples TRBV5-1 to TRBJ2-7; TRBD1 matches 7 bases. CDR1 is SGHRS, CDR2 YFSETQ, per germline. J gave up 2 bases and V 4 bases, and 3 bases lay outside the gene matches. This CDR3 has 13 residues. Here the CDR3 DNA reads TGCGCCAGCAGCCGGGACAGACCCTACGAGCAGTACTTC. Its translation: CASSRDRPYEQYF. Looking up the rest from reference TRBV5-1 and TRBJ2-7 gives the full variable domain: KAGVTQTPRYLIKTRGQQVTLSCSPISGHRSVSWYQQTPGQGLQFLFEYFSETQRNKGNFPGRFSGRQFSNSRSEMNVSTLELGDSALYLCASSRDRPYEQYFGPGTRLTVT.

The V call is TRBV3-1 (or the pseudogene TRBV3-2), the J call TRBJ1-3; D uncertain. This CDR3 spans 16 amino acids. V dropped 7 bases and J dropped 0 bases, with 16 bases sitting between them. Per the germline V gene, CDR1 is LGHDT and CDR2 is YNNKEL (reference sequence). The CDR3 sequence: CASTPREGLSGNTIYF. The DNA of the CDR3 is TGTGCCAGCACCCCCCGGGAAGGGCTCTCTGGAAACACCATATATTTT.

The V and J genes are TRBV9 and TRBJ1-5; perhaps TRBD1 as D (6 bases). The CDR3 is 14 residues long. Germline V gene lookup returns CDR1 SGDLS and CDR2 YYNGEE. V dropped 0 bases and J dropped 4 bases, with 8 bases sitting between them. The CDR3, as DNA: TGTGCCAGCAGCGTAGGTACAGGGAATCAGCCCCAGCATTTT. Translation gives CASSVGTGNQPQHF.

For the CDR3, the DNA is TGTGCCAGCAGTTTATACGCTAGCACAGATACGCAGTATTTT. Its protein is CASSLYASTDTQYF. V and J are TRBV27 and TRBJ2-3; D is undetermined. Trimming removed 1 base from V and 0 bases from J, with 5 bases in between. Per the germline V gene, CDR1 is MNHEY and CDR2 is SMNVEV (reference sequence). The CDR3 is made up of 14 amino acids.

J is TRBJ2-5 and V is TRBV3-1 (or the pseudogene TRBV3-2); no clear D gene. From germline, CDR1 is LGHDT and CDR2 YNNKEL (reference sequence). The V end was cut by 4 bases, the J end by 3 bases, with 3 bases between. The CDR3 sequence is 11 residues long. The CDR3 spells CASSLKETQYF. The CDR3 DNA is TGTGCCAGCAGCCTTAAAGAGACCCAGTACTTC.

The chain joins TRBV28 to TRBJ1-6; no clear D gene. With 2 bases removed from V and 7 bases from J, the gap between germline ends came to 12 bases. Germline values: CDR1 MDHEN, CDR2 SYDVKM. This CDR3 contains 15 residues. The CDR3 here is CASSLGHSQNSPLHF. DNA for the CDR3: TGTGCCAGCAGTTTAGGTCACAGTCAGAATTCACCCCTCCACTTT. Full variable domain (outside the CDR3, taken from reference TRBV28 and TRBJ1-6): DVKVTQSSRYLVKRTGEKVFLECVQDMDHENMFWYRQDPGLGLRLIYFSYDVKMKEKGDIPEGYSVSREKKERFSLILESASTNQTSMYLCASSLGHSQNSPLHFGNGTRLTVT.